What follows describes a single T cell receptor beta chain. Its antigen is as yet unknown. The record originates from a study of type 1 regulatory T cells. Study-level information: T-allo10 is a Tr1-enriched, alloantigen-specific CD4 T cell product made in vitro. Study-wide results and limits: Compared with non-type 1 regulatory T cells, type 1 regulatory T cells showed a more restricted TCR repertoire.

V trimming: 5 bases; J trimming: 6 bases; junction bases outside the gene matches: 11. Germline CDR1 is MNHEY and CDR2 is SMNVEV (reference sequence). The length of the CDR3 is 16 residues. TCRdb processed the reads anew with MiXCR; each CDR3 protein has one entry. This table has some 60,000 distinct CDR3 sequences, approximately 60% appearing once. The clonotype was recovered from a human donor in good health. The rearrangement uses TRBV27 and TRBJ2-3, with TRBD2 matching 10 bases. Input material: cultured non-Tr1 T cells, either the whole culture or a sorted T cell fraction (not recorded which). CDR3 region: CASSRSSGGTGDTQYF. DNA for the CDR3: TGTGCCAGCAGTCGATCTAGCGGGGGTACGGGCGATACGCAGTATTTT.